This TCR beta chain was obtained from a study of blood T cells in healthy people across ages. Study-level points and caveats: Naive and antigen-experienced cells were not separated, limiting conclusive comparison.

V was cut by 4 bases and J by 1 base, with 11 bases left in between. Germline CDR1 reads SGHRS; CDR2 reads YFSETQ. The CDR3 consists of 14 residues. It was with a sample-barcoded 5' primer and a J-beta primer mix that a second PCR of roughly 7 to 11 cycles was run. Each CDR3 protein is one row after TCRdb ran MiXCR on the 5' RACE reads. The sample consists of hundreds of thousands of distinct CDR3 sequences, 40% to 50% of them appearing once. This clonotype was counted many times. The antigen is undetermined. The chain employs TRBV5-1 and TRBJ2-5, with TRBD1 as a possible D gene (6 bases). This TCR derives from an elderly man in good health. Material for sequencing was blood. The DNA for the CDR3 is TGCGCCAGCAGCGAACAGGGTCGCCAAGAGACCCAGTACTTC. Translating it yields CASSEQGRQETQYF.